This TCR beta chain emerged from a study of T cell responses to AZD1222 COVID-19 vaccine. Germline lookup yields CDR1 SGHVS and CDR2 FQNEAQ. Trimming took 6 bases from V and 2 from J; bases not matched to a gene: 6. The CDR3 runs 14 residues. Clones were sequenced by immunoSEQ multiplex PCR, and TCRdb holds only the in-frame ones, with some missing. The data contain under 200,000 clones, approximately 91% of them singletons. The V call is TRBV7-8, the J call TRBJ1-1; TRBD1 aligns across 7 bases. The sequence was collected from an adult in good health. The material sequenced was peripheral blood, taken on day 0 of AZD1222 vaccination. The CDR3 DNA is TGTGCCAGCAGTTCGGGACAGATAAACACTGAAGCTTTCTTT. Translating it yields CASSSGQINTEAFF.